This is a list of T cell receptor beta chains from one sample in a study of T-cell memory formation after mild COVID-19. TCRdb analysed the 5' RACE reads with MiXCR anew, one entry per CDR3 protein. This table has 350,000 to 400,000 distinct CDR3 sequences, around 20% appearing once. The specimen sequenced was PBMCs or a T cell subset sorted from them (not recorded which). The receptors were sampled from an adult woman who had mild COVID-19 (a few samples of this study predate the infection). Cell type and time point are not known. Both conserved end residues are trimmed from each CDR3.

>TRBV7-3|TRBJ1-1
ASSLRGPTNTEAF
>TRBV4-3|TRBJ2-1
ASSQKLAGVKF
>TRBV7-9|TRBJ2-7
ASSLRQGARDEQY
>TRBV9|TRBJ1-1
ASTSTGDHTEAF
>TRBV18|TRBJ1-1
ASSEDMNTEAF
>TRBV4-1|TRBJ1-5
ASSQDPGNQPQH
>TRBV3-1|TRBJ1-1
ASKTRDSNTEAF
>TRBV5-6|TRBJ2-1
ASSLEVGRIYNEQF
>TRBV11-2|TRBJ2-3
ASSIPSGSTDTQY
>TRBV7-2|TRBJ2-2
ASSLRHDTGELF
>TRBV4-3|TRBJ2-3
ASSPHQGGTDTQY
>TRBV12-3/TRBV12-4|TRBJ2-7
ASSSGVYEQY
>TRBV20-1|TRBJ2-3
SAINTGGLQASTDTQY
>TRBV2|TRBJ1-5
ASSEFTGNQPQH
>TRBV24-1|TRBJ1-2
ATSDLRQTDGYT
>TRBV4-3|TRBJ2-2
ASSQDRGTGRSGELF
>TRBV30|TRBJ1-6
ACPRGPGRSPLH
>TRBV5-1|TRBJ2-5
ASSSSEEARETQY
>TRBV15|TRBJ1-4
ATSPRDGEKLF
>TRBV7-2|TRBJ2-5
ASSLARTGTETQY
>TRBV7-9|TRBJ2-7
ASTFGRGDYEQY
>TRBV11-1|TRBJ2-5
ASSLGTTQY
>TRBV12-3/TRBV12-4|TRBJ1-1
ASSYATGPGIAEAF
>TRBV5-1|TRBJ2-3
ASRTGTGGEGTDTQY
>TRBV7-9|TRBJ1-1
ASSPTGENTEAF
>TRBV30|TRBJ2-5
AWSVQGRGWETQY
>TRBV5-1|TRBJ2-1
ASSLVSGYNEQF
>TRBV2|TRBJ1-4
ASSEQGSTNEKLF
>TRBV9|TRBJ2-3
ASDRGTGGSASGYGTQY
>TRBV7-9|TRBJ2-1
ASSSVASGGAVGEQF
>TRBV11-2|TRBJ1-1
ASSLVGGSTEAF
>TRBV4-1|TRBJ2-5
ASSPGLAGTETQY
>TRBV14|TRBJ2-7
ASSPSNRGREQY
>TRBV5-1|TRBJ2-5
ASSLKETQY
>TRBV30|TRBJ2-7
AWRALSEQY
>TRBV20-1|TRBJ2-3
SAREYGLPTDTQY
>TRBV6-5|TRBJ1-1
ASKKGSWAF
>TRBV12-3/TRBV12-4|TRBJ2-3
ASSPRTSGGPTDTQY
>TRBV7-6|TRBJ1-4
ASSLGHNGEKLF